This TCR beta chain was sequenced during a study of T cells after yellow fever vaccination. TCRdb processed the 5' RACE reads anew with MiXCR; each CDR3 protein has one entry. The table lists around 360,000 distinct CDR3 sequences, approximately 10% of them singletons, with roughly 18% in the top ten. This CDR3 is 13 amino acids long. Per the germline V gene, CDR1 is SGHAT and CDR2 is FQNNGV. Germline trimming cut 5 bases from V and 10 bases from J; bases unmatched to any gene: 9. Concerning this clonotype itself: No antigen is known for it.

Study-wide results and caveats: Sorted repertoires could include abundant contaminating clonotypes from bulk cells. The CD4 compartment and the CD8 compartment contained a small share of clonotypes in common.

The rearrangement joins TRBV11-2 to TRBJ2-3; TRBD2 agrees at 7 bases. The receptor was derived from a man aged 18-30 years who received the YFV17D yellow fever vaccine. The sample was PBMCs, taken on the day of the first yellow fever vaccination. CDR3 sequence (DNA): TGTGCCAGCAGCCCCGACACTAGCGTCTCGCAGTATTTT. This encodes CASSPDTSVSQYF.